Below, 19 T cell receptor beta chains from the same sample are listed, as sequenced in a study of blood T cell repertoires in COVID-19. Some clones are missing from TCRdb's copy, which holds only in-frame ones; the method was immunoSEQ multiplex PCR. The repertoire includes 35,000 or so clones, more than 90% of them detected once, and 35% to 50% sits in the top ten. Source material: peripheral blood. These receptors all stem from a man in his 60s with active or convalescent COVID-19.

The chain has TRBV4-1 and TRBJ2-2; D ambiguous. Germline values: CDR1 MGHRA, CDR2 YSYEKL. The CDR3 covers 17 residues. Between the trimmed V and J ends, which lost 0 bases and 4 bases, there was a span of 15 bases. In DNA, the CDR3 is TGCGCCAGCAGCCAAGAGGGTGGAACGAGGCCCACCGGGGAGCTGTTTTTT. It encodes CASSQEGGTRPTGELFF.

The chain has TRBV6-5 and TRBJ2-2, with TRBD2 as a possible D gene (7 bases). Per germline, CDR1 MNHEY and CDR2 SVGAGI. Deletions cut 2 bases from V and 6 bases from J, with 16 bases between. The CDR3 runs 16 residues. The CDR3 sequence: CASSYRGGAWPGELFF. The DNA for the CDR3 is TGTGCCAGCAGTTACCGTGGGGGGGCCTGGCCCGGGGAGCTGTTTTTT.

CDR3 residues: CASGSTQGWNTEAFF. The CDR3 DNA is TGTGCTAGTGGTTCCACACAGGGGTGGAACACTGAAGCTTTCTTT. The rearrangement links TRBV12-5 to TRBJ1-1, with 7 bases fitting TRBD1. The V segment lost 4 bases and the J segment 1 base; nucleotides outside the gene matches: 6. The CDR3 consists of 15 residues. Germline CDR1 reads LGHNT; CDR2 reads FRNRAP.

In DNA, the CDR3 is TGTGCCAGCAGCGTAGACCTGGGGGGAAAAAACGAGCAGTACTTC. Amino acids: CASSVDLGGKNEQYF. The chain combines TRBV9 with TRBJ2-7, with D perhaps TRBD2 (6 bases). The CDR3 length is 15 residues. Germline assignment: CDR1 SGDLS and CDR2 YYNGEE. The V end lost 0 bases, the J end lost 5 bases, and 15 bases lay between the germline ends.

CDR3 nucleotide sequence: TGTGCCAGCAGTTCGCCCGGGAACACTGAAGCTTTCTTT. It yields the protein CASSSPGNTEAFF. This chain connects TRBV6-2 or TRBV6-3 to TRBJ1-1, with unresolved D. The CDR3 is 13 amino acids. Trimming removed 4 bases at V and 1 base at J, with 7 bases between. Germline CDR1 reads MNHEY; CDR2 reads SVGEGT.

The chain uses TRBV19 and TRBJ2-5; 7 bases line up with TRBD2. The trim removed 6 bases at V and 5 bases at J, leaving 3 bases unmatched. Germline CDR1 and CDR2: LNHDA and SQIVND (reference sequence). The CDR3 is 12 residues long. The CDR3, as DNA: TGTGCCAGTAGCCAGGGAGGGGAGACCCAGTACTTC. This codes for CASSQGGETQYF.

This sequence joins TRBV7-9 and TRBJ1-2; tentative D call: TRBD1 (6 bases). Germline-derived CDR1 and CDR2 are SEHNR and FQNEAQ (reference sequence). V dropped 6 bases and J dropped 3 bases, with 20 bases sitting between them. The CDR3 sequence is 16 residues long. This CDR3 reads CASRAEGRRGHYGYTF. The DNA for the CDR3 is TGTGCCAGCAGGGCCGAGGGACGGCGGGGGCACTATGGCTACACCTTC.

The chain has TRBV11-2 and TRBJ1-1; D is possibly TRBD1 (6 bases). Germline values: CDR1 SGHAT, CDR2 FQNNGV. The CDR3 sequence is 17 residues long. V lost 5 bases and J 0 bases, leaving 19 bases between the germline ends. The CDR3 here is CASSSRDTDILNTEAFF. CDR3 DNA sequence: TGTGCCAGCAGCAGCCGGGACACTGATATACTGAACACTGAAGCTTTCTTT.

The rearrangement links TRBV5-4 to TRBJ2-7; the D gene is possibly TRBD1 (5 bases). Deletions cut 4 bases from V and 6 bases from J, with 20 bases between. CDR1 is SGHNT and CDR2 is YYREEE in the germline V gene (reference sequence). This CDR3 comprises 15 residues. This CDR3 is CASSPWGQGRVEQYF. CDR3 in DNA: TGTGCCAGCAGCCCTTGGGGCCAGGGAAGGGTCGAGCAGTACTTC.

The rearrangement uses TRBV19 and TRBJ1-6, with no clear D. CDR3 length equals 16 residues. V was pared by 5 bases and J by 0 bases, with 11 bases between. CDR1 and CDR2 (germline): LNHDA, SQIVND (reference sequence). The CDR3 region is CASSEETFSYNSPLHF. Here the CDR3 DNA reads TGTGCCAGTAGTGAAGAGACATTCTCCTATAATTCACCCCTCCACTTT.

V usage is TRBV2 and J usage is TRBJ1-4; D is perhaps TRBD1 (6 bases). The CDR3 runs to 14 residues. V was pared by 3 bases and J by 4 bases, with 9 bases between. In germline, CDR1 is SNHLY, CDR2 FYNNEI. The CDR3 DNA reads TGTGCCAGCAGTGATAAGGACAGTAATGAAAAACTGTTTTTT. It specifies CASSDKDSNEKLFF.

J is TRBJ2-1 and V is TRBV7-2; 7 bases fit TRBD2. This CDR3 is 13 amino acids long. The germline gives CDR1 SGHTA, CDR2 FQGNSA. V trimming: 3 bases; J trimming: 8 bases; junction bases outside the gene matches: 4. The CDR3 DNA sequence: TGTGCCAGCAGCTTCTTAGGGAGGGATGAGCAGTTCTTC. Protein product: CASSFLGRDEQFF. Looking up the rest from reference TRBV7-2 and TRBJ2-1 gives the full variable domain: GAGVSQSPSNKVTEKGKDVELRCDPISGHTALYWYRQSLGQGLEFLIYFQGNSAPDKSGLPSDRFSAERTGGSVSTLTIQRTQQEDSAVYLCASSFLGRDEQFFGPGTRLTVL.

This clone was seen only a few times. The rearrangement joins TRBV2 to TRBJ2-2, with D tentatively TRBD2 (6 bases). The CDR3 has 13 amino acids. Germline values: CDR1 SNHLY, CDR2 FYNNEI. Trimming took 7 bases from V and 4 from J, leaving 10 bases between them. CDR3 in DNA: TGTGCCAGCACGCAGGGAGGCACCGGGGAGCTGTTTTTT. Protein: CASTQGGTGELFF.

This chain uses TRBV15 with TRBJ2-3, with 8 bases fitting TRBD1. Trimming cost V 0 bases and J 7 bases; bases outside gene matches: 9. The CDR3 contains 16 residues. The germline V gene has CDR1 LNHNV and CDR2 YYDKDF (reference sequence). CDR3 nucleotide sequence: TGTGCCACCAGCAGAGATTCACTCCACAGGGGGAATACGCAGTATTTT. It is translated as CATSRDSLHRGNTQYF.

This chain uses TRBV7-3 with TRBJ2-1, with TRBD1 identical over 10 bases. The germline V gene encodes CDR1 SGHTA and CDR2 FQGTGA. The CDR3 consists of 16 residues. V dropped 4 bases and J dropped 3; count of bases not matched to a gene: 6. CDR3 sequence: CASSSRGTGDYNEQFF. Here the CDR3 DNA reads TGTGCCAGCAGCTCCCGCGGGACAGGGGACTACAATGAGCAGTTCTTC.

The rearrangement joins TRBV19 to TRBJ2-4, with D perhaps TRBD1 (6 bases). The CDR3 has 14 amino acids. From germline, CDR1 is LNHDA and CDR2 SQIVND (reference sequence). The V and J ends lost 8 bases and 2 bases respectively, with 13 bases between them. As DNA, the CDR3 is TGTGCCAGTGGACAGTCCCTGTCCAAAAACATTCAGTACTTC. Amino acid sequence: CASGQSLSKNIQYF.

The V call is TRBV7-7, the J call TRBJ1-3; no reliable D call. Germline CDR1 SSHAT, CDR2 FNYEAQ (reference sequence). CDR3 length equals 11 residues. This CDR3 is CATGAGNTIYF. The CDR3 nucleotides are TGTGCTACCGGGGCTGGAAACACCATATATTTT.

The genes are TRBV15 and TRBJ1-1; 8 bases fit TRBD1. Per the germline V gene, CDR1 is LNHNV and CDR2 is YYDKDF (reference sequence). The CDR3 is 16 amino acids. J lost 5 bases, V lost 0 bases, and 8 bases had no gene match. The CDR3 protein is CATSRDPRGRGTEAFF. In DNA form, the CDR3 reads TGTGCCACCAGCAGAGATCCCAGGGGGCGGGGGACTGAAGCTTTCTTT.

The genes are TRBV19 and TRBJ2-2, with 7 nucleotides matching TRBD1. The germline V gene encodes CDR1 LNHDA and CDR2 SQIVND (reference sequence). The CDR3 length is 15 residues. The ends lost 5 bases at V and 8 bases at J; junction bases unmatched: 11. DNA for the CDR3: TGTGCCAGTAGTTCAAAGACAGGGATCCCGGGGGAGCTGTTTTTT. Translated: CASSSKTGIPGELFF.